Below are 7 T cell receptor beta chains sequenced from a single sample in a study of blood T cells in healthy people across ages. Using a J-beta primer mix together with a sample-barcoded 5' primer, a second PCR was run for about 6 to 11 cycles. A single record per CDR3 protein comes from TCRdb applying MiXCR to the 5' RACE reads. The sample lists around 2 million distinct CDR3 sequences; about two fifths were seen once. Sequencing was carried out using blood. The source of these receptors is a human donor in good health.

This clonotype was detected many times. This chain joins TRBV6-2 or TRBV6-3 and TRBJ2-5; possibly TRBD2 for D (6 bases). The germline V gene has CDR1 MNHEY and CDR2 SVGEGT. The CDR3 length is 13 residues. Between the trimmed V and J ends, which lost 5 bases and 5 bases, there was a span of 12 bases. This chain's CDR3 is CASSPGTSETQYF. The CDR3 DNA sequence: TGTGCCAGCAGTCCAGGGACTTCGGAGACCCAGTACTTC.

The CDR3 DNA follows: TGTGCCAGCAGTTACGGGGGGGCGCGTCATGATACGCAGTATTTT. It encodes CASSYGGARHDTQYF. The chain has TRBV6-5 and TRBJ2-3; D is possibly TRBD2 (7 bases). CDR1 is MNHEY, CDR2 SVGAGI, per germline. V gave up 2 bases and J gave up 6 bases, with 15 bases separating them. The CDR3 contains 15 residues.

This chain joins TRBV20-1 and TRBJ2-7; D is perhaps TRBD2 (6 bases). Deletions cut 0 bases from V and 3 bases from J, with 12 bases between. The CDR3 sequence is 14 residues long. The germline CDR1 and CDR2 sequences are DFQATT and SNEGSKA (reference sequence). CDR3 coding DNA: TGCAGTGCTAGAGAAAATCTAGCGAGCTACGAGCAGTACTTC. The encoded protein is CSARENLASYEQYF.

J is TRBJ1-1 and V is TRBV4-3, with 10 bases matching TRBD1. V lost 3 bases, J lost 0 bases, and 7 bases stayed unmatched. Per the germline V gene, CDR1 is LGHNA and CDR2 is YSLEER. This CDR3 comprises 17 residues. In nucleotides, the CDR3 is TGCGCCAGCAGCCACAAAGATGGACAGGGGGTGAACACTGAAGCTTTCTTT. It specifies CASSHKDGQGVNTEAFF.

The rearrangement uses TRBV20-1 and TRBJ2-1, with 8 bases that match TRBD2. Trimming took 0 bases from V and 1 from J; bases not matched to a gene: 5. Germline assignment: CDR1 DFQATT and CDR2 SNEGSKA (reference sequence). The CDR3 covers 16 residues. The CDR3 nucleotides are TGCAGTGCTAGAGATGAGCGGGGGTCGTCCTACAATGAGCAGTTCTTC. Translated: CSARDERGSSYNEQFF.

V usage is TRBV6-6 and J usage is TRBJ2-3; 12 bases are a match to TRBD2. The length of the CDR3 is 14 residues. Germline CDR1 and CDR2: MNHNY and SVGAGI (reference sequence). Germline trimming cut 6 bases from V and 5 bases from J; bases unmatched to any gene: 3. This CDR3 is CASRLAGGRDTQYF. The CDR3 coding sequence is TGTGCCAGCAGACTAGCGGGGGGTAGAGATACGCAGTATTTT.

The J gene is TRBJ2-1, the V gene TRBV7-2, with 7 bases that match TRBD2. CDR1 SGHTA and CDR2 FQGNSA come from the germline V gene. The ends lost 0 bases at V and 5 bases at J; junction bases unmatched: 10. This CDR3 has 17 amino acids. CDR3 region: CASSLARTTGGHNEQFF. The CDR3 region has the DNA TGTGCCAGCAGCTTAGCAAGGACGACGGGGGGTCACAATGAGCAGTTCTTC. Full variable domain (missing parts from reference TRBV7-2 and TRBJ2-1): GAGVSQSPSNKVTEKGKDVELRCDPISGHTALYWYRQSLGQGLEFLIYFQGNSAPDKSGLPSDRFSAERTGGSVSTLTIQRTQQEDSAVYLCASSLARTTGGHNEQFFGPGTRLTVL.